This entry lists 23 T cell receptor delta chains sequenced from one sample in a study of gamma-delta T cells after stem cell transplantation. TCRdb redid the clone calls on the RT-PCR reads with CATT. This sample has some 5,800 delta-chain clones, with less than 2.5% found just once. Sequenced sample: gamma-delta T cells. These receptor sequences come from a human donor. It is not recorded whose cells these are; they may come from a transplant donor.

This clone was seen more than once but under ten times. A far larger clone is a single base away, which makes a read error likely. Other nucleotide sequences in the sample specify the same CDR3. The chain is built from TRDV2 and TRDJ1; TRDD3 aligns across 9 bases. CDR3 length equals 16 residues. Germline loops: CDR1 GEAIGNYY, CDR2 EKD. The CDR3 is CACDGLTGGDTDKLIF. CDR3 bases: TGTGCCTGTGACGGGCTTACTGGGGGAGACACTGATAAACTCATCTTT.

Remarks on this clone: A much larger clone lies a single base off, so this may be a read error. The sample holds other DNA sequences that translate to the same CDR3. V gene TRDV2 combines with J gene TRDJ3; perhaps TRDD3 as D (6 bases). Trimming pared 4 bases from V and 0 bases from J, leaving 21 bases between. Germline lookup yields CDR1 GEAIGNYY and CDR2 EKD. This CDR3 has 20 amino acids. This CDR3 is CACDHLLGDRSSWDTRQMFF. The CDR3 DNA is TGTGCCTGTGATCATCTACTGGGAGACCGAAGCTCCTGGGACACCCGACAGATGTTTTTC.

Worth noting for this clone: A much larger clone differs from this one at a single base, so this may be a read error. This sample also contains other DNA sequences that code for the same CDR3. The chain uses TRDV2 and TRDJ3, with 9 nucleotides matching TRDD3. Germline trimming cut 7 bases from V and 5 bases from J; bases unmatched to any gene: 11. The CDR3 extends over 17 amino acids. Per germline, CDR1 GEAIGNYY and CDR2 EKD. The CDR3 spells CACDPLGDIGDTRQMFF. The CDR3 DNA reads TGTGCCTGCGACCCTTTGGGGGATATCGGGGACACCCGACAGATGTTTTTC.

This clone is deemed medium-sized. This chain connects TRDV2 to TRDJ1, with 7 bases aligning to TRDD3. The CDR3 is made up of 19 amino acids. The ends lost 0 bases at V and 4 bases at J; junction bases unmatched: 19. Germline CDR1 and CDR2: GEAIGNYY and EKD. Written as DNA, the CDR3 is TGTGCCTGTGACACCGGTTCCTTACTGGGGCCGCACGGGATCGATAAACTCATCTTT. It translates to CACDTGSLLGPHGIDKLIF.

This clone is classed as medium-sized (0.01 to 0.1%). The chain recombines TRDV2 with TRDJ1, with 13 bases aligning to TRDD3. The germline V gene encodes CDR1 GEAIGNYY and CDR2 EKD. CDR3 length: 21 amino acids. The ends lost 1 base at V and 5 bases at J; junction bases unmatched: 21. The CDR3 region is CACDTMVQDWGIRSGRDKLIF. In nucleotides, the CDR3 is TGTGCCTGTGACACAATGGTTCAAGACTGGGGGATACGATCCGGGAGAGATAAACTCATCTTT.

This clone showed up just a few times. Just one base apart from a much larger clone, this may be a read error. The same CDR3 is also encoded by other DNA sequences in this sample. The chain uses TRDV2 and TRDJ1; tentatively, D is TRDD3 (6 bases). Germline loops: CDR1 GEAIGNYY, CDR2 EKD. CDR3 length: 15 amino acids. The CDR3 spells CACDPIGGDTDKLIF. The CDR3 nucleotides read TGTGCCTGTGACCCTATTGGGGGGGACACTGATAAACTCATCTTT.

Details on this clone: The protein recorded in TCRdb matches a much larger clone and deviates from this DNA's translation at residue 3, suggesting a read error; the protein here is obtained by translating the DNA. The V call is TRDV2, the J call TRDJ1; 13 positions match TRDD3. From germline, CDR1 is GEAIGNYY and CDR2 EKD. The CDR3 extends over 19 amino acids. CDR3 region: CAGDTVPVLGDTEADKLIF. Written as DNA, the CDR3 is TGTGCCGGTGACACCGTGCCCGTACTGGGGGATACGGAGGCCGATAAACTCATCTTT.

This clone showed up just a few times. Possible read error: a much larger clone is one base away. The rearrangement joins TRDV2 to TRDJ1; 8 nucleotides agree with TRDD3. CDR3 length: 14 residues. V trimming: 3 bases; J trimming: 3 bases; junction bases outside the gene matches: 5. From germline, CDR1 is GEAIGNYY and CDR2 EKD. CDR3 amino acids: CACDPVGDPDKLIF. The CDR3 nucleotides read TGTGCCTGTGACCCCGTGGGGGATCCCGATAAACTCATCTTT.

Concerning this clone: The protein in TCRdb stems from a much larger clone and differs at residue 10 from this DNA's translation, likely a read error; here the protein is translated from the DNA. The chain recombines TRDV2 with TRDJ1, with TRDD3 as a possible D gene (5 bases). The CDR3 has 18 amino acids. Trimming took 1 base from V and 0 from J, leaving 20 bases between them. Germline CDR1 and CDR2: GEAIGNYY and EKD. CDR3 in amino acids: CACDTLYFTEGYTDKLIF. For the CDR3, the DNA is TGTGCCTGTGACACGTTGTATTTCACTGAGGGATACACCGATAAACTCATCTTT.

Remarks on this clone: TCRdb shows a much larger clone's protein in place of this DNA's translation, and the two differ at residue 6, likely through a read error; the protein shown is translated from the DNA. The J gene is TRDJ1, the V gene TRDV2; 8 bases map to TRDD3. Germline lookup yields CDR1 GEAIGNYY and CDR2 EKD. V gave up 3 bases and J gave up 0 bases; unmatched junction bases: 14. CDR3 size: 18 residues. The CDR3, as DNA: TGTGCCTGTGACGCTGTGGGGGATCTGATTCCGTACACCGATAAACTCATCTTT. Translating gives CACDAVGDLIPYTDKLIF.

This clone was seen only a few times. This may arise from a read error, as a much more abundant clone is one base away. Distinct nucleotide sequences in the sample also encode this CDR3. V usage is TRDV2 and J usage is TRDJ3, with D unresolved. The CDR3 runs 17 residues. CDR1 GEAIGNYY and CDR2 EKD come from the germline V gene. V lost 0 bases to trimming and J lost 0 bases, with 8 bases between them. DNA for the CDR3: TGTGCCTGTGACACCGTGACGGGCTCCTGGGACACCCGACAGATGTTTTTC. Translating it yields CACDTVTGSWDTRQMFF.

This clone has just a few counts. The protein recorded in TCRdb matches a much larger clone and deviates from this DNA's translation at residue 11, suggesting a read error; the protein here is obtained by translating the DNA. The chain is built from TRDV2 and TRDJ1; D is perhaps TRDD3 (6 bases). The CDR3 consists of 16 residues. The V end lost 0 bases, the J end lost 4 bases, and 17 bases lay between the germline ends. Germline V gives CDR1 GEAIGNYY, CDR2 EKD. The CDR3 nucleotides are TGTGCCTGTGACACCGTCGGGGGAAGACCGGACGATAAACTCATCTTT. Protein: CACDTVGGRPDDKLIF.

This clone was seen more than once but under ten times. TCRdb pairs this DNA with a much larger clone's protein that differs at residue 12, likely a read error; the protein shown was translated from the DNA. In DNA, the CDR3 is TGTGCCTGTGACACCATAAAATCCTACGGAAATGCTGGGGGTCCGTACACCGATAAACTCATCTTT. Protein: CACDTIKSYGNAGGPYTDKLIF. This chain joins TRDV2 and TRDJ1; D perhaps matches TRDD3 (7 bases). Trimming shortened V by 0 bases and J by 0 bases, and 31 bases separated the two germline ends. CDR1 and CDR2 from the germline V gene are GEAIGNYY and EKD. This CDR3 comprises 22 residues.

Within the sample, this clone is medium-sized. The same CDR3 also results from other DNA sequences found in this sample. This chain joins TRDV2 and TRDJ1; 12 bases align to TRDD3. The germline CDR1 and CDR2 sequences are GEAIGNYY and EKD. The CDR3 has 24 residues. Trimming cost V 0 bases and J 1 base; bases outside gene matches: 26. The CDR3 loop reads CACDTIPSYRPILGDTRSTDKLIF. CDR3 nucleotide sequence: TGTGCCTGTGACACCATACCTTCCTACCGCCCCATCCTGGGGGATACGAGGAGCACCGATAAACTCATCTTT.

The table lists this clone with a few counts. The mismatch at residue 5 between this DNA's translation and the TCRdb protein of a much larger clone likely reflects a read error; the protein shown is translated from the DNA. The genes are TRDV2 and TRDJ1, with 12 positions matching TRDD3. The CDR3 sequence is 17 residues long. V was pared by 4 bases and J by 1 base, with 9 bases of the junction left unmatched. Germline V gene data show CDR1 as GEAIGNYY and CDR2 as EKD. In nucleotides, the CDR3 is TGTGCCTGTGATTACGTACTGGGGGATACCCCCACCGATAAACTCATCTTT. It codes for CACDYVLGDTPTDKLIF.

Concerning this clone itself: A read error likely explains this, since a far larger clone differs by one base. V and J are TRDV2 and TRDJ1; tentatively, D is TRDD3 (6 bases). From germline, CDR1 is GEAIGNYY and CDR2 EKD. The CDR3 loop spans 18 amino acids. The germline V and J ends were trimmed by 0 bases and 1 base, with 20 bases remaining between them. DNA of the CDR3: TGTGCCTGTGACACCGTGGGGGGCGGACATCAAGGCACCGATAAACTCATCTTT. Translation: CACDTVGGGHQGTDKLIF.

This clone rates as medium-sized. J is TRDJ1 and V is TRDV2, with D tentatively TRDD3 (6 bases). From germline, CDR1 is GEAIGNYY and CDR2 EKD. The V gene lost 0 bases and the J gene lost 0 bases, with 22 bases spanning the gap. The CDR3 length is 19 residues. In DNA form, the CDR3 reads TGTGCCTGTGACACCGCTGCACGTCGGGATAGCCTGTACACCGATAAACTCATCTTT. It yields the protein CACDTAARRDSLYTDKLIF.

The CDR3 sequence is CACDRLSGGYALYPDKLIF. In nucleotides, the CDR3 is TGTGCCTGTGATCGTCTCAGTGGGGGATACGCACTTTACCCCGATAAACTCATCTTT. This chain links TRDV2 with TRDJ1; 11 nucleotides line up with TRDD3. V gave up 4 bases and J gave up 3 bases; unmatched junction bases: 18. Germline V gene data show CDR1 as GEAIGNYY and CDR2 as EKD. The CDR3 is 19 residues long.

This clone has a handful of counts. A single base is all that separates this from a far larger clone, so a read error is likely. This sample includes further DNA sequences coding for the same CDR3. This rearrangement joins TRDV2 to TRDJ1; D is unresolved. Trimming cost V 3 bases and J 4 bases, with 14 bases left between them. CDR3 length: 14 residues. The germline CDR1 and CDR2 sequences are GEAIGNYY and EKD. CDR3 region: CACDDVRGYDKLIF. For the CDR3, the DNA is TGTGCCTGTGACGACGTCCGGGGTTACGATAAACTCATCTTT.

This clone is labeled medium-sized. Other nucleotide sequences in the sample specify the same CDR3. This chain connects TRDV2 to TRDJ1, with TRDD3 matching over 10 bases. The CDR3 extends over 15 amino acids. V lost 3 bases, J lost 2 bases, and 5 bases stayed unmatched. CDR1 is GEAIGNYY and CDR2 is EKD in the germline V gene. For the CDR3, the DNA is TGTGCCTGTGACGCCGTACTGGGGGATACCGATAAACTCATCTTT. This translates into CACDAVLGDTDKLIF.

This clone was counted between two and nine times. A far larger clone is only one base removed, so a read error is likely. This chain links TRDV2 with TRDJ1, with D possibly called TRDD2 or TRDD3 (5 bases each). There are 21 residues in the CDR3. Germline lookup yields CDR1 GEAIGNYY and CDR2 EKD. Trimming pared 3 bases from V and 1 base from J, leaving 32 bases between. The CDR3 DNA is TGTGCCTGTGACGCCGTTGGCCTTCGGAGGGATCCTAGGGGACCCACCGATAAACTCATCTTT. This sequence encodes CACDAVGLRRDPRGPTDKLIF.

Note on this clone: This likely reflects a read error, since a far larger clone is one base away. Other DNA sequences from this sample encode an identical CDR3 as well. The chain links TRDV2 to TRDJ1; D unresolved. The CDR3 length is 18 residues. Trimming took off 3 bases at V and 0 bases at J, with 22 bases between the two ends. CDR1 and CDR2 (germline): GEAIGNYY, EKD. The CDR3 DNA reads TGTGCCTGTGACGCCTTGGGCGATCTGATTCCGTACACCGATAAACTCATCTTT. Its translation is CACDALGDLIPYTDKLIF.

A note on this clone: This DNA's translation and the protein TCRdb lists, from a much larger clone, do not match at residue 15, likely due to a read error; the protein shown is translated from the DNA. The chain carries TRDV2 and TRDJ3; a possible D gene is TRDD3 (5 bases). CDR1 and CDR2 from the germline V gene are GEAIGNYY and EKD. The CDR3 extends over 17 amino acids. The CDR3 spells CACDTVLDSWDTRQVFF. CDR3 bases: TGTGCCTGTGACACCGTTCTTGACTCCTGGGACACCCGACAGGTGTTTTTC.